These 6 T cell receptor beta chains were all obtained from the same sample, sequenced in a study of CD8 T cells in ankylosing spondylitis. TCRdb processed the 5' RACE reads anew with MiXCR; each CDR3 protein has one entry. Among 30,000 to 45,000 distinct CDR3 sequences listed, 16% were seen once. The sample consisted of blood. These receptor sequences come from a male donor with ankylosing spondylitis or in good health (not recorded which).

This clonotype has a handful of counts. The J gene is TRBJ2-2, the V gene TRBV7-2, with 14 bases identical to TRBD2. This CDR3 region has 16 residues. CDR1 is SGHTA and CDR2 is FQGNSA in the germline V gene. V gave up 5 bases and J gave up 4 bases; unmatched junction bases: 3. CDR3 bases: TGTGCCAGCAGCCGAGGACTAGCGGGGGGCACCGGGGAGCTGTTTTTT. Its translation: CASSRGLAGGTGELFF.

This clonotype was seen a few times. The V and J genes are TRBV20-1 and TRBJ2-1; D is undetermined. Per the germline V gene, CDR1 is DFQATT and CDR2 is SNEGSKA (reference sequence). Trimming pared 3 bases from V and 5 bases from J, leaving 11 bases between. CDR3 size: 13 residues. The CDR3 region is CSASRAPNNEQFF. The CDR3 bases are TGCAGTGCTAGTAGGGCGCCAAACAATGAGCAGTTCTTC.

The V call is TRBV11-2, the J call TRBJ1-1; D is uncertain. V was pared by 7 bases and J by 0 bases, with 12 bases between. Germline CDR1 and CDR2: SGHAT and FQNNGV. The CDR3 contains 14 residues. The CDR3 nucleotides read TGTGCCAGCACCCTTGAGCGCTTGAACACTGAAGCTTTCTTT. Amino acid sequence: CASTLERLNTEAFF.

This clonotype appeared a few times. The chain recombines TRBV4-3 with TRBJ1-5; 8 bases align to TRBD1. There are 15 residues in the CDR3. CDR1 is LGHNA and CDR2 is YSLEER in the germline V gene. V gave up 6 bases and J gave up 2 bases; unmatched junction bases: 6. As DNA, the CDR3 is TGCGCCAGCAGTCCCGGACAGGGCGGCAATCAGCCCCAGCATTTT. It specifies CASSPGQGGNQPQHF.

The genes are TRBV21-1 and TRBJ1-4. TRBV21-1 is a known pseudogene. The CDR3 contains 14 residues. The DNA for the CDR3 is TGTGCCAGCAACAAACTAGCAACTAATGAAAAACTGTTTTTT. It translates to CASNKLATNEKLFF.

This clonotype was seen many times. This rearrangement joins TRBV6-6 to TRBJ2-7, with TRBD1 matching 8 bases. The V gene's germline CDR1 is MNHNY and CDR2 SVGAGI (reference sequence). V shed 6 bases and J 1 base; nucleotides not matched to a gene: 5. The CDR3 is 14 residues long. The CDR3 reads CASRGTGESYEQYF. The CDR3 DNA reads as TGTGCCAGCAGAGGGACAGGTGAATCCTACGAGCAGTACTTC.